This T cell receptor beta chain is from a study of T cells in Graves' hyperthyroidism and ophthalmopathy. For the study at large: Peripheral blood was taken when the disease was first diagnosed, before any treatment began.

Findings and caveats of the study: Ophthalmopathy was identified by the model a median approximately 6.9 months ahead of onset.

This clonotype appeared many times. Its target is unknown. The V and J ends lost 3 bases and 2 bases, in that order; junction bases with no gene match: 1. The CDR3 consists of 14 residues. RNA transcripts served as the template for amplifying TCR beta CDR3 regions. The TCR CDR3 was amplified in a first-round RT-PCR using the HTBI primer set. One entry per CDR3 protein results from TCRdb running MiXCR on the multiplex PCR reads. There are 530,000 or so distinct CDR3 sequences in the sample; roughly a quarter occur only once, and about 10% lies in the top ten. The PBMCs were sourced from fresh peripheral blood (about 9.7 ml).

This sequence was found in a woman aged 30 to 39 with Graves' ophthalmopathy. The rearrangement joins TRBV12-3 or TRBV12-4 to TRBJ2-7; the match to TRBD2 covers 10 bases. Sequencing used blood. The CDR3 sequence: CASSLLAGAYEQYF. CDR3 nucleotide sequence: TGTGCCAGCAGTTTGCTAGCGGGGGCCTACGAGCAGTACTTC.